These 4 T cell receptor beta chains originate from one sample sequenced in a study of early T cells in non-severe SARS-CoV-2 infection. TCRdb independently ran MiXCR on the 5' RACE reads; one entry per CDR3 protein. The data contain under 70,000 distinct CDR3 sequences, less than 5.5% of them seen just once; the ten biggest clones take up 4.9%. The sequenced sample consisted of whole blood. The receptors come from an adult who was a healthcare worker with PCR-confirmed SARS-CoV-2 infection or an uninfected control (not recorded which).

This clonotype was counted only a few times. The chain recombines TRBV13 with TRBJ2-3; 7 nucleotides align to TRBD1. The CDR3 contains 16 residues. CDR1 and CDR2 (germline): PRHDT, FYEKMQ (reference sequence). J lost 0 bases, V lost 5 bases, and 8 bases had no gene match. The CDR3 is CASSPGTVLSTDTQYF. The DNA for the CDR3 is TGTGCCAGCAGCCCTGGGACAGTACTTAGCACAGATACGCAGTATTTT.

This clonotype was seen repeatedly, ten times or more. V is TRBV3-1 and J is TRBJ1-1, with D perhaps matching TRBD1 (5 bases). Germline CDR1 reads LGHDT; CDR2 reads YNNKEL (reference sequence). V was trimmed by 1 base and J by 4 bases, leaving 19 bases between them. The CDR3 extends over 17 amino acids. The CDR3 loop reads CASSQGVTFGGFTEAFF. The DNA for the CDR3 is TGTGCCAGCAGCCAAGGCGTAACTTTCGGGGGGTTCACTGAAGCTTTCTTT.

The sample holds a few counts of this clonotype. The J gene is TRBJ2-7, the V gene TRBV29-1; 10 nucleotides match TRBD1. The CDR3 length is 14 residues. V dropped 6 bases and J dropped 6; count of bases not matched to a gene: 11. The germline CDR1 and CDR2 sequences are SQVTM and ANQGSEA. CDR3 nucleotides: TGCAGCGTAAAGCCCGGGACAGGGGTCTCCGAGCAGTACTTC. This codes for CSVKPGTGVSEQYF.

This clonotype was seen more than once but under ten times. The chain joins TRBV20-1 to TRBJ1-1; TRBD1 matches at 7 bases. Trimming removed 5 bases from V and 0 bases from J; junction bases left unmatched: 6. Germline loops: CDR1 DFQATT, CDR2 SNEGSKA (reference sequence). The CDR3 runs 14 residues. The CDR3 nucleotides are TGCAGTGCTCGAGGAGGGGGCGTGAACACTGAAGCTTTCTTT. It encodes CSARGGGVNTEAFF.